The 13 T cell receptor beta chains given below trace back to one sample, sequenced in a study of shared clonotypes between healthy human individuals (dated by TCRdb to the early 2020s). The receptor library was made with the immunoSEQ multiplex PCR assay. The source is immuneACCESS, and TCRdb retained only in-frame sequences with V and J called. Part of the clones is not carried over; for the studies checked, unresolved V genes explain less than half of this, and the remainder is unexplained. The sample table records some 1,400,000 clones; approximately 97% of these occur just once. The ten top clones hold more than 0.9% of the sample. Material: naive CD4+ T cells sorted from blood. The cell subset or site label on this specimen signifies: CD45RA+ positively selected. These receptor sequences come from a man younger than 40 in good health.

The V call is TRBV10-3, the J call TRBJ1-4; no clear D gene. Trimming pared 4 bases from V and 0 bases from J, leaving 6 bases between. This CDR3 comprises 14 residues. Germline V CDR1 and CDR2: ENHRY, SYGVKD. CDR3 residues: CAISAGTTNEKLFF. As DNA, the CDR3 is TGTGCCATCAGTGCTGGGACAACTAATGAAAAACTGTTTTTT.

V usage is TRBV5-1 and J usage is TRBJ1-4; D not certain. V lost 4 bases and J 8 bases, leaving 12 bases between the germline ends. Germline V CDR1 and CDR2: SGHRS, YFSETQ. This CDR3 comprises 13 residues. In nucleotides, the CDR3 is TGCGCCAGCAGCGTGGGCCAGGAGGAAAAACTGTTTTTT. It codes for CASSVGQEEKLFF.

The CDR3 protein is CASSFGDRTRYEQYF. Written as DNA, the CDR3 is TGTGCCAGCAGCTTTGGGGACCGCACTCGCTACGAGCAGTACTTC. This rearrangement joins TRBV7-2 to TRBJ2-7; D is possibly TRBD1 or TRBD2 (5 bases each). Trimming pared 3 bases from V and 3 bases from J, leaving 15 bases between. This CDR3 is built from 15 residues. Germline CDR1 SGHTA, CDR2 FQGNSA.

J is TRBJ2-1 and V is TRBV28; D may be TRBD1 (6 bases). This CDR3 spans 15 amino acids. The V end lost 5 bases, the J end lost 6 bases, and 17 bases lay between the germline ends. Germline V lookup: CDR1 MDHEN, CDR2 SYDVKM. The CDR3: CASSHIGGQGNEQFF. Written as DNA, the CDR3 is TGTGCCAGCAGTCATATAGGGGGTCAGGGCAATGAGCAGTTCTTC.

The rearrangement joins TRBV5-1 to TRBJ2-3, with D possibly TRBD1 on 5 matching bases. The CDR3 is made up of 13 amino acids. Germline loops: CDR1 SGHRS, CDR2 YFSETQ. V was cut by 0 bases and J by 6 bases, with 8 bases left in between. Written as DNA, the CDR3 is TGCGCCAGCAGCTTGGATGGGGCGGATACGCAGTATTTT. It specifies CASSLDGADTQYF.

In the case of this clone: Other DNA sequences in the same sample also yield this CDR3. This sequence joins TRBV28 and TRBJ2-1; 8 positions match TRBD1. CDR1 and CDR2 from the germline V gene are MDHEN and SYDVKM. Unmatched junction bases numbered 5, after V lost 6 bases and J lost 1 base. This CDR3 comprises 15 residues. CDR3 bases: TGTGCCAGCAGAGCAGGGGGCCCTTCCTACAATGAGCAGTTCTTC. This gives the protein CASRAGGPSYNEQFF. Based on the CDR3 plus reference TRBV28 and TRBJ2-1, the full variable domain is DVKVTQSSRYLVKRTGEKVFLECVQDMDHENMFWYRQDPGLGLRLIYFSYDVKMKEKGDIPEGYSVSREKKERFSLILESASTNQTSMYLCASRAGGPSYNEQFFGPGTRLTVL.

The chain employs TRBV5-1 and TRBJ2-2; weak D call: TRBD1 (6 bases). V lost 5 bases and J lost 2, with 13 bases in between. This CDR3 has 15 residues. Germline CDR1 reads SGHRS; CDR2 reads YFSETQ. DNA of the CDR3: TGCGCCAGCAGTACTGGGGGCTTTAACACCGGGGAGCTGTTTTTT. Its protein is CASSTGGFNTGELFF.

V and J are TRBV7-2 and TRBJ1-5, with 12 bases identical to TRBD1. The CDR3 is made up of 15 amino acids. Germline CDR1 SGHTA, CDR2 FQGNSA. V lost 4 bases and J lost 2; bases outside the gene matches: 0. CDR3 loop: CASSWDRGRNQPQHF. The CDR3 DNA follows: TGTGCCAGCAGCTGGGACAGGGGGCGCAATCAGCCCCAGCATTTT.

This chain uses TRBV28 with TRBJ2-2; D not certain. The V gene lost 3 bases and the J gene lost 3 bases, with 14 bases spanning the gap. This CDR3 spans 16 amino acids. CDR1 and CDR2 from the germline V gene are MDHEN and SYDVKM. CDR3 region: CASSFSGGPDTGELFF. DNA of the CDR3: TGTGCCAGCAGTTTTTCTGGCGGTCCGGACACCGGGGAGCTGTTTTTT.

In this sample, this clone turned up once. CDR3 nucleotide sequence: TGTGCCAGCAGCAGGGACAGGAGTAGGGAGACCCAGTACTTC. Encoded protein: CASSRDRSRETQYF. The chain is built from TRBV11-2 and TRBJ2-5, with TRBD1 identical over 8 bases. The V gene's germline CDR1 is SGHAT and CDR2 FQNNGV. The CDR3 has 14 amino acids. The ends lost 5 bases at V and 5 bases at J; junction bases unmatched: 7.

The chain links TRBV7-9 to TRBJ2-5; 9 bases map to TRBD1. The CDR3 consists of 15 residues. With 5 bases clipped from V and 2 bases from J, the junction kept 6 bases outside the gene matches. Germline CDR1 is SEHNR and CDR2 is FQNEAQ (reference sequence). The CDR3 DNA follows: TGTGCCAGCAGCATACAGGGGGCCGGACAAGAGACCCAGTACTTC. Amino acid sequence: CASSIQGAGQETQYF.

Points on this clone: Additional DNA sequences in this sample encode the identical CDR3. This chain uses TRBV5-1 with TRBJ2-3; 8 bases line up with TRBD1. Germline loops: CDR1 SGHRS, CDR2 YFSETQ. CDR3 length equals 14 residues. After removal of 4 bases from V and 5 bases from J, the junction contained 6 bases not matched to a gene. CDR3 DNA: TGCGCCAGCAGCCTAGGACAGGGTAGAGATACGCAGTATTTT. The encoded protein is CASSLGQGRDTQYF.

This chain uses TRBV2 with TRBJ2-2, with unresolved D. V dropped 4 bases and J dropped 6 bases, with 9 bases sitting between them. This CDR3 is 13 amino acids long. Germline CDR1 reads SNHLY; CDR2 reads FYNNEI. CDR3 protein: CASSVESAGELFF. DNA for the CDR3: TGTGCCAGCAGTGTGGAGTCAGCCGGGGAGCTGTTTTTT.